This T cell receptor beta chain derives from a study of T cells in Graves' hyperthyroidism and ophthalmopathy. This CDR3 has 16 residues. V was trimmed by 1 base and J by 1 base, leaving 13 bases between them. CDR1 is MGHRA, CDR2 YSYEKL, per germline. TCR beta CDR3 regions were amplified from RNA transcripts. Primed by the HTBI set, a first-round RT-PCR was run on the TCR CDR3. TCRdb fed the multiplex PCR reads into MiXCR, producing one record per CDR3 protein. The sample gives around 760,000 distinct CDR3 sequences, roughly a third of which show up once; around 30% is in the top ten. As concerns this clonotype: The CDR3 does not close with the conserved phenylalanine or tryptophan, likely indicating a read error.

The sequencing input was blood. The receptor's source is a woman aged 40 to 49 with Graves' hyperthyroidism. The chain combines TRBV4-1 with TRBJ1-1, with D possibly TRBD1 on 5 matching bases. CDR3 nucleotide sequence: TGCGCCAGCAGCCAAGCAGGGTTCGGGACGAACACTGAAGCTTTCCTT. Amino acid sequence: CASSQAGFGTNTEAFL.